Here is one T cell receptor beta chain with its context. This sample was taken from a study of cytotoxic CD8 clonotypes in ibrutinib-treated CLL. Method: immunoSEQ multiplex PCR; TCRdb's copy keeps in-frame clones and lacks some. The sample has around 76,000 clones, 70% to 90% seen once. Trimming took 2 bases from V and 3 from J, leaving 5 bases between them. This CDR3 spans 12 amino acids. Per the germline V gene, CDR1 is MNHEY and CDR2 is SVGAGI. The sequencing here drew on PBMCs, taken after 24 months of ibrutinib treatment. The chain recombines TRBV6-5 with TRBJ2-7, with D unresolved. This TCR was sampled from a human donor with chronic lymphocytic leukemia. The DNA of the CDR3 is TGTGCCAGCAGTTACGGGAACTACGAGCAGTACTTC. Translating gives CASSYGNYEQYF.